This T cell receptor beta chain was retrieved from a study of radiotherapy plus CTLA-4 blockade in lung cancer. Study-wide background: Among enrolled patients, roughly 20% responded and 25% to 35% achieved disease control. Notes on the study in general: Some TCR clones had been derived from tumors. These clones expanded in peripheral blood after radiotherapy plus ipilimumab. Dynamics of early blood T cell clones, together with interferon-beta, were reportedly the best predictors of response.

Each patient with chemo-refractory metastatic non-small-cell lung cancer was treated with focal radiation plus CTLA-4 blockade using ipilimumab. Per the germline V gene, CDR1 is SGHRS and CDR2 is YFSETQ. V was clipped by 6 bases and J by 2 bases; unmatched bases: 6. The CDR3 contains 14 residues. Here immunoSEQ multiplex PCR was the method, and the copy in TCRdb shows in-frame clones only, minus some. The sample yields roughly 59,000 clones, approximately 68% seen once. Comment on this clone: Its antigen is still unknown.

The chain recombines TRBV5-1 with TRBJ1-2; 8 bases align to TRBD1. The starting material was peripheral blood, obtained from a patient treated with radiotherapy plus ipilimumab. This TCR came from a human donor with non-small cell lung cancer whose response to radiotherapy plus ipilimumab could not be evaluated. The CDR3 region is CASTVQGENYGYTF. Here the CDR3 DNA reads TGCGCCAGCACCGTACAGGGGGAAAACTATGGCTACACCTTC.